One sample yielded the 21 T cell receptor beta chains listed below, sequenced in a study of CD4 T cells in relation to SARS-CoV-2 and coronaviruses. Clones were sequenced by immunoSEQ multiplex PCR, and TCRdb holds only the in-frame ones, with some missing. The sample shows 15,000 to 19,000 clones, approximately 80% of them seen only once. Before the COVID-19 pandemic, during about 2010-2018, CD4+ T cells were taken from unexposed donors. The cells were cultured for about 10 days before CD4+ T cells were isolated. Their antigens remain unidentified. Sequencing was performed on CD4+ T cells from PBMCs, cultured in vitro. These receptors originate from a human donor in good health.

This clone has a single count. This rearrangement joins TRBV4-1 to TRBJ2-1, with D uncertain. This CDR3 spans 17 amino acids. V was cut by 0 bases and J by 5 bases, with 17 bases left in between. CDR1 and CDR2 from the germline V gene are MGHRA and YSYEKL. CDR3 DNA sequence: TGCGCCAGCAGCCAAGAACGGGCTAGAAGAGATCACAATGAGCAGTTCTTC. It is translated as CASSQERARRDHNEQFF.

The table lists this clone with a few counts. CDR3 sequence reads: CASSLDLRDTQYF. The CDR3 DNA follows: TGTGCCAGCAGCTTAGATTTGAGGGATACGCAGTATTTT. The V gene is TRBV11-2, the J gene TRBJ2-3; D not certain. Per germline, CDR1 SGHAT and CDR2 FQNNGV. Trimming cost V 0 bases and J 6 bases, with 7 bases left between them. This CDR3 is 13 amino acids long.

This chain uses TRBV19 with TRBJ2-1; 7 bases fit TRBD1. Germline assignment: CDR1 LNHDA and CDR2 SQIVND (reference sequence). This CDR3 spans 16 amino acids. V lost 5 bases and J lost 7; bases outside the gene matches: 14. Here the CDR3 DNA reads TGTGCCAGTAGTGGGACCAGAGGGGGCAGTCGAAATGAGCAGTTCTTC. It specifies CASSGTRGGSRNEQFF.

The chain joins TRBV30 to TRBJ1-2; 7 bases align to TRBD1. Germline CDR1 GTSNPN, CDR2 SVGIG (reference sequence). The CDR3 has 16 residues. Trimming took 8 bases from V and 8 from J; bases not matched to a gene: 23. The CDR3 coding sequence is TGTGCCCCCGATTCCCTAGCGCCCCGACAGGGCCGGGGCTACACCTTC. Protein sequence: CAPDSLAPRQGRGYTF.

This rearrangement joins TRBV28 to TRBJ2-1; 14 nucleotides match TRBD2. Germline V gives CDR1 MDHEN, CDR2 SYDVKM. CDR3 length equals 15 residues. Trimming at V came to 3 bases and at J to 9 bases, leaving 4 bases not matched to a gene. The CDR3 bases are TGTGCCAGCAGTTTCCTCGGACTAGCGGGGGGTGAGCAGTTCTTC. This translates into CASSFLGLAGGEQFF. The full variable domain, its missing parts supplied by reference TRBV28 and TRBJ2-1, is DVKVTQSSRYLVKRTGEKVFLECVQDMDHENMFWYRQDPGLGLRLIYFSYDVKMKEKGDIPEGYSVSREKKERFSLILESASTNQTSMYLCASSFLGLAGGEQFFGPGTRLTVL.

The J gene is TRBJ2-6, the V gene TRBV19, with TRBD1 matching 9 bases. V gave up 9 bases and J gave up 0 bases; unmatched junction bases: 9. Per germline, CDR1 LNHDA and CDR2 SQIVND (reference sequence). The CDR3 runs to 17 residues. The CDR3 sequence is CASQQGALRSGANVLTF. DNA of the CDR3: TGTGCCAGCCAACAGGGGGCCCTACGCTCTGGGGCCAACGTCCTGACTTTC.

This clone was seen a handful of times. The chain couples TRBV2 to TRBJ2-3; unclear D gene. CDR3 length: 10 residues. V dropped 10 bases and J dropped 5 bases, with 7 bases sitting between them. Germline values: CDR1 SNHLY, CDR2 FYNNEI. The CDR3 bases are TGTGCCACTGAACTAGATACGCAGTATTTT. This translates into CATELDTQYF. The full variable domain, completed using reference TRBV2 and TRBJ2-3, is EPEVTQTPSHQVTQMGQEVILRCVPISNHLYFYWYRQILGQKVEFLVSFYNNEISEKSEIFDDQFSVERPDGSNFTLKIRSTKLEDSAMYFCATELDTQYFGPGTRLTVL.

The chain links TRBV18 to TRBJ1-1; possible D gene TRBD1, 5 bases. Trimming left V 1 base short and J 0 bases short, with 9 bases between. The CDR3 consists of 15 residues. Germline V gives CDR1 KGHSH, CDR2 LQKENI. In DNA form, the CDR3 reads TGTGCCAGCTCACCACGTACAGGACTGAACACTGAAGCTTTCTTT. It specifies CASSPRTGLNTEAFF.

The rearrangement uses TRBV5-1 and TRBJ2-2; a possible D gene is TRBD1 (6 bases). Per the germline V gene, CDR1 is SGHRS and CDR2 is YFSETQ. V was cut by 4 bases and J by 2 bases, with 9 bases left in between. The CDR3 extends over 14 amino acids. Here the CDR3 reads CASSRGQNTGELFF. CDR3 in DNA: TGCGCCAGCAGCAGGGGACAAAACACCGGGGAGCTGTTTTTT.

This clone was seen only a few times. The chain joins TRBV2 to TRBJ2-1; 10 bases line up with TRBD1. CDR3 length equals 16 residues. V lost 1 base and J lost 5; bases outside the gene matches: 5. The V gene's germline CDR1 is SNHLY and CDR2 FYNNEI. CDR3 in amino acids: CASSEGGQGRDNEQFF. The CDR3 DNA follows: TGTGCCAGCAGTGAAGGGGGACAGGGGAGGGACAATGAGCAGTTCTTC.

The chain links TRBV7-3 to TRBJ2-1, with 8 bases that match TRBD2. This CDR3 contains 15 residues. Per germline, CDR1 SGHTA and CDR2 FQGTGA. J gave up 4 bases and V 2 bases, and 4 bases lay outside the gene matches. CDR3 region: CASSLQAGEYNEQFF. The CDR3 DNA reads as TGTGCCAGCAGCTTACAAGCGGGAGAGTACAATGAGCAGTTCTTC. Combining the CDR3 with reference TRBV7-3 and TRBJ2-1 gives the whole variable domain GAGVSQTPSNKVTEKGKYVELRCDPISGHTALYWYRQSLGQGPEFLIYFQGTGAADDSGLPNDRFFAVRPEGSVSTLKIQRTERGDSAVYLCASSLQAGEYNEQFFGPGTRLTVL.

The chain links TRBV6-2 or TRBV6-3 to TRBJ2-2; D unclear. Trimming cost V 5 bases and J 1 base, with 8 bases left between them. The CDR3 is 14 amino acids. The germline gives CDR1 MNHEY, CDR2 SVGEGT. In DNA, the CDR3 is TGTGCCAGCAGTGGAAACGGGAACACCGGGGAGCTGTTTTTT. Protein product: CASSGNGNTGELFF.

The V call is TRBV14, the J call TRBJ1-2; weak D call: TRBD1 (5 bases). Germline V gene sequence: CDR1 SGHDN, CDR2 FVKESK. The V end was cut by 2 bases, the J end by 4 bases, with 11 bases between. The length of the CDR3 is 14 residues. CDR3 amino acids: CASSQWAGLYGYTF. The CDR3 nucleotides read TGTGCCAGCAGCCAATGGGCAGGGCTCTATGGCTACACCTTC.

The CDR3 loop reads CASSLNSGSGETQYF. The CDR3 region has the DNA TGCGCCAGCAGCTTGAATAGCGGGAGTGGGGAGACCCAGTACTTC. This chain uses TRBV5-1 with TRBJ2-5; 9 bases align to TRBD2. There are 15 residues in the CDR3. The germline V gene has CDR1 SGHRS and CDR2 YFSETQ. J was trimmed by 5 bases and V by 1 base; bases with no gene match: 6.

The chain couples TRBV27 to TRBJ1-4, with TRBD1 as a possible D gene (5 bases). Germline V gives CDR1 MNHEY, CDR2 SMNVEV (reference sequence). Trimming stripped 5 bases from V and 0 bases from J, with 13 bases between. This CDR3 region has 16 residues. CDR3 loop: CASSPAGHATNEKLFF. CDR3 in DNA: TGTGCCAGCAGTCCCGCCGGACACGCAACTAATGAAAAACTGTTTTTT. The whole variable domain, filled in from reference TRBV27 and TRBJ1-4, reads EAQVTQNPRYLITVTGKKLTVTCSQNMNHEYMSWYRQDPGLGLRQIYYSMNVEVTDKGDVPEGYKVSRKEKRNFPLILESPSPNQTSLYFCASSPAGHATNEKLFFGSGTQLSVL.

This clone was seen only once. This chain connects TRBV18 to TRBJ2-3, with a weak D call TRBD2 (6 bases). V dropped 3 bases and J dropped 2 bases, with 12 bases sitting between them. Germline CDR1 is KGHSH and CDR2 is LQKENI. The CDR3 contains 15 residues. CDR3 amino acids: CASSPGGLPTDTQYF. DNA for the CDR3: TGTGCCAGCTCACCGGGGGGACTCCCCACAGATACGCAGTATTTT.

This chain links TRBV24-1 with TRBJ2-5; 9 nucleotides match TRBD1. Trimming took 5 bases from V and 3 from J; bases not matched to a gene: 6. Germline CDR1 is KGHDR and CDR2 is SFDVKD. This CDR3 spans 15 amino acids. DNA for the CDR3: TGTGCCACCAGTGGTACCGGGACAGGGAAAGAGACCCAGTACTTC. Residues: CATSGTGTGKETQYF.

J is TRBJ2-6 and V is TRBV9; D gene unclear. V was trimmed by 0 bases and J by 2 bases, leaving 15 bases between them. This CDR3 is 18 amino acids long. Germline values: CDR1 SGDLS, CDR2 YYNGEE. CDR3 sequence (DNA): TGTGCCAGCAGCGTAGCCGGAGCGTCCCTTGCTGGGGCCAACGTCCTGACTTTC. This gives the protein CASSVAGASLAGANVLTF.

The rearrangement links TRBV24-1 to TRBJ1-2; D gene uncertain. Germline assignment: CDR1 KGHDR and CDR2 SFDVKD. CDR3 length: 13 amino acids. V was pared by 3 bases and J by 2 bases, with 6 bases between. CDR3 loop: CATSDNRNYGYTF. DNA of the CDR3: TGTGCCACCAGTGATAACAGAAACTATGGCTACACCTTC.

The CDR3 sequence is CASSYSGGGLSTDTQYF. In DNA form, the CDR3 reads TGTGCCAGCAGTTATTCGGGGGGAGGACTTAGCACAGATACGCAGTATTTT. The chain combines TRBV27 with TRBJ2-3; TRBD2 aligns across 7 bases. CDR3 length equals 17 residues. Germline CDR1 is MNHEY and CDR2 is SMNVEV (reference sequence). Trimming cost V 4 bases and J 0 bases; bases outside gene matches: 10.

The chain couples TRBV24-1 to TRBJ1-1, with D hard to call. CDR1 KGHDR and CDR2 SFDVKD come from the germline V gene. This CDR3 is 15 amino acids long. The germline V and J ends were trimmed by 3 bases and 1 base, with 11 bases remaining between them. The CDR3 bases are TGTGCCACCAGTGATACCCGGACTGGGAACACTGAAGCTTTCTTT. Amino acid sequence: CATSDTRTGNTEAFF.